This paragraph covers one T cell receptor beta chain sequence. The antigen is not known. CDR1 ENHRY and CDR2 SYGVKD come from the germline V gene. This CDR3 is 14 amino acids long. V lost 4 bases, J lost 5 bases, and 12 bases lay in between. Assay: immunoSEQ multiplex PCR; the TCRdb copy retains only in-frame clones and omits some. The sample has some 150,000 clones, just over 90% seen once. The data belong to a study of T cell responses to AZD1222 COVID-19 vaccine. General study findings and limits: At baseline, just a handful of AZD1222 recipients tested seropositive. Recipients of two AZD1222 doses showed rising Spike-specific TCR breadth and depth. White British donors predominated, females outnumbered males, and clonal diversity was possibly underestimated. Among spike-specific TCRs, nearly half reportedly target unmutated variant regions.

The sequences come from peripheral blood, collected on day 0 of MenACWY control vaccination. The V call is TRBV10-3, the J call TRBJ2-1; D not certain. The sequence derives from an adult in good health. In DNA form, the CDR3 reads TGTGCCATCAGTGGCCTCGGAGTGAACAATGAGCAGTTCTTC. Amino acid sequence: CAISGLGVNNEQFF.